This T cell receptor (beta chain) originates from a study of T cell repertoires in cytomegalovirus infection. About the study: Matching HLA type and CMV infection were both indicated by public TCR beta signatures. Broader study findings: Carriage of CMV together with the relevant HLA was identifiable through cumulative public TCR beta family frequency. HLA-C-restricted, CMV-specific TCR beta clonotypes were dominant ex vivo.

TCRdb ran MiXCR on the reads and lists one entry per CDR3 protein. The data hold under 850,000 distinct CDR3 sequences, with about 30% observed a single time. Of note for this clonotype: Its matching antigen is unknown.

The CDR3 sequence is 13 residues long. Germline V CDR1 and CDR2: ENHRY, SYGVKD. Trimming left V 8 bases short and J 3 bases short, with 14 bases between. The rearrangement joins TRBV10-3 to TRBJ2-7, with D possibly being TRBD2 (6 bases). The material was cultured PBMCs, obtained from culture after CMV antigen stimulation. The sequence derives from a human donor in good health (CMV status not recorded). Some clones in this sample may be carry-over from other donors' samples. The CDR3 DNA follows: TGTGCCATCGGGCTGCGGGAAGGCTACGAGCAGTACTTC. Translated, it gives CAIGLREGYEQYF.